Listed below are T cell receptor beta chains from one sample, sequenced in a study of long-term antiretroviral therapy in people with HIV. Produced via immunoSEQ multiplex PCR; TCRdb's table is partial and in-frame only. The sample carries about 22,000 clones, about 84% recorded once. The sequencing used unsorted PBMCs, collected 0.5 years before starting antiretroviral therapy. These TCRs come from a man in his forties with HIV. The CDR3 runs from the conserved cysteine through the conserved F or W. D genes are given only for firm matches. Some rows have no size entry. The others give once, few or many, or a class for an expanded clone.

TRBV7-2	-	-	TRBJ2-2	TGTGCCAGCAGCTTCGCTCCTGGGGGCAGGATCGGGGAGCTGTTTTTT	CASSFAPGGRIGELFF
TRBV6-6	-	TRBD1	TRBJ2-7	TGTGCCAGCAGTTTCCGACAGGGCGAGCAGTACTTC	CASSFRQGEQYF
TRBV11-2	-	-	TRBJ1-1	TGTGCCAGCAACCACTACTCGGAGAACACTGAAGCTTTCTTT	CASNHYSENTEAFF
TRBV11-2	-	-	TRBJ2-7	TGTGCCAGCAGCTGGCGGGGTGACGAGCAGTACTTC	CASSWRGDEQYF
TRBV19	few	-	TRBJ1-6	TGTGCCAGTAGTATCAGGGAGAATTCACCCCTCCACTTT	CASSIRENSPLHF
TRBV5-1	-	-	TRBJ2-6	TGCGCCAGCAGCGAGACACTCTCCTCTGGGGCCAACGTCCTGACTTTC	CASSETLSSGANVLTF
TRBV29-1	-	-	TRBJ2-2	TGCAGCGTTAGAGAGGGGAACACCGGGGAGCTGTTTTTT	CSVREGNTGELFF
TRBV7-2	-	-	TRBJ1-5	TGTGCCAGCAGCTTAGTAGGGGACGGTCAGCCCCAGCATTTT	CASSLVGDGQPQHF
TRBV28	-	TRBD1	TRBJ2-3	TGTGCCAGCAGTTTCCTGACAGGGGCAGATACGCAGTATTTT	CASSFLTGADTQYF
TRBV6-4	-	-	TRBJ2-2	TGTGCCAGCAGTCTCGGGCTCGGGACCGGGGAGCTGTTTTTT	CASSLGLGTGELFF
TRBV7-2	-	-	TRBJ1-4	TGTGCCAGCAGCTTAGACCGGGGAGAAAAACTGTTTTTT	CASSLDRGEKLFF
TRBV27	-	-	TRBJ2-1	TGTGCCAGCAGTTCTTACTCCATATACAATGAGCAGTTCTTC	CASSSYSIYNEQFF
TRBV6-1	-	TRBD1	TRBJ1-5	TGTGCCAGCAGTGAAGCTACAGGGGGGTTGTATAGCAATCAGCCCCAGCATTTT	CASSEATGGLYSNQPQHF
TRBV5-5	once	-	TRBJ2-7	TGTGCCAGCAGCCCCCCCGAGCCGAGGCCGGGTTACGAGCAGTACTTC	CASSPPEPRPGYEQYF
TRBV7-2	-	TRBD1	TRBJ1-6	TGTGCCAGCAGCTTACCGGGACAGGGACCCCTCCACTTT	CASSLPGQGPLHF
TRBV18	once	-	TRBJ1-1	TGTGCCAGCTCACCAACGGCGGTCAGTGTCACTGAAGCTTTCTTT	CASSPTAVSVTEAFF
TRBV28	-	TRBD2	TRBJ2-1	TGTGCCAGCAGTTTCACTAGCGGCTCCTACAATGAGCAGTTCTTC	CASSFTSGSYNEQFF
TRBV2	-	TRBD1	TRBJ1-2	TGTGCCAGCAGTGATGACAGGGTCTATGGCTACACCTTC	CASSDDRVYGYTF
TRBV6-5	-	TRBD1	TRBJ2-7	TGTGCCAGCAGTCGACAGGGGGTTACCTACGAGCAGTACTTC	CASSRQGVTYEQYF
TRBV14	once	TRBD2	TRBJ2-1	TGTGCCAGCAGCCAAGAGACAGCGACCGGGACTAGCGTCATCTACAATGAGCAGTTCTTC	CASSQETATGTSVIYNEQFF
TRBV11-2	-	-	TRBJ2-1	TGTGCCAGCAGCTTTCGGTATGAGCAGTTCTTC	CASSFRYEQFF
TRBV4-1	-	TRBD1	TRBJ2-7	TGCGCCAGCAGCCCCCGACAGGGCGAGCAGTACTTC	CASSPRQGEQYF
TRBV28	-	TRBD1	TRBJ2-7	TGTGCCAGCGCTCGGGGGGGGACAGGGGCCGAGCAGTACTTC	CASARGGTGAEQYF
TRBV5-5	-	TRBD1	TRBJ1-2	TGTGCCAGCAGCTTAGTGACAGGGTTTAACTATGGCTACACCTTC	CASSLVTGFNYGYTF
TRBV7-8	few	-	TRBJ2-7	TGTGCCACCGGCACAGGGAACCTCTACGAGCAGTACTTC	CATGTGNLYEQYF
TRBV9	-	TRBD1	TRBJ2-2	TGTGCCAGCAGCCCCGGGACAGGGGAGTTCGGGGAGCTGTTTTTT	CASSPGTGEFGELFF
TRBV25-1	-	-	TRBJ1-2	TGTGCCAGCAGTGAAAACAGAAACTATGGCTACACCTTC	CASSENRNYGYTF
TRBV2	-	-	TRBJ2-3	TGTGCCAGCAGTGGGGACTTGACAGATACGCAGTATTTT	CASSGDLTDTQYF
TRBV7-9	once	-	TRBJ1-5	TGTGCCAGCAGCTTAGAGGGGGAGCCGAATCAGCCCCAGCATTTT	CASSLEGEPNQPQHF
TRBV29-1	-	TRBD2	TRBJ2-7	TGCAGCGTTTCGGGGGGGGGCGCCAGCTCCTACGAGCAGTACTTC	CSVSGGGASSYEQYF
TRBV4-2	-	-	TRBJ1-5	TGTGCCAGCAGCCAAGTTAAGGGGCTCGTAGACAATCAGCCCCAGCATTTT	CASSQVKGLVDNQPQHF
TRBV29-1	-	-	TRBJ2-7	TGCAGCGTGGGCAGTTCTACCTACGAGCAGTACTTC	CSVGSSTYEQYF
TRBV27	medium-sized	-	TRBJ2-7	TGTGCCAGCAGTTCGTCGACTAGTACCTCCTACGAGCAGTACTTC	CASSSSTSTSYEQYF
TRBV5-1	-	-	TRBJ2-1	TGCGCCAGCAGCTTTCGGGGGGCGTATACCTACAATGAGCAGTTCTTC	CASSFRGAYTYNEQFF
TRBV4-1	-	-	TRBJ2-7	TGCGCCAGCAGCCAAGATCCTTCCAAGACGGGATCCTACGAGCAGTACTTC	CASSQDPSKTGSYEQYF
TRBV28	-	-	TRBJ1-2	TGTGCCAGCAGTATCCAGACAGGTCGAAGGGGCTACACCTTC	CASSIQTGRRGYTF
TRBV28	once	-	TRBJ1-1	TGTGCCAGCCGAGTCCCGGGACGCCTGATGAACACTGAAGCTTTCTTT	CASRVPGRLMNTEAFF
TRBV5-4	-	-	TRBJ1-1	TGTGCCAGCAGCTTGGGGGACGAAGCTTTCTTT	CASSLGDEAFF
TRBV2	once	-	TRBJ2-1	TGTGCCATTACACGCTACAATGAGCAGTTCTTC	CAITRYNEQFF
TRBV9	-	-	TRBJ1-1	TGTGCCAGCAGCCCTAGCGGGGGACCGAACACTGAAGCTTTCTTT	CASSPSGGPNTEAFF
TRBV19	-	-	TRBJ2-1	TGTGCCAGTAGTATAGTTTTCGGCAGCTACAATGAGCAGTTCTTC	CASSIVFGSYNEQFF